Listed here is a single T cell receptor beta chain. This sample is part of a study of blood T cell repertoires in COVID-19. Overall study: Italy, Spain and the United States were the sources of the convalescent and acute COVID-19 samples. In each case, the material was cDNA or gDNA derived from T cells, B-cell-depleted T cells, or PBMCs.

V shed 5 bases, J shed 0 bases, and the junction held 3 bases outside the gene matches. Germline CDR1 reads MNHEY; CDR2 reads SMNVEV (reference sequence). The CDR3 is 14 amino acids. In the study's own analysis: Amplification of reference gene primers provided the estimated nucleated cell counts. TCRdb's copy holds only in-frame clones and misses some; the assay was immunoSEQ multiplex PCR. V, J and clone size are taken as reported in that table, and D and trimming were inferred from the DNA itself. The sample lists fewer than 80,000 clones; about 88% were seen once. The rearrangement uses TRBV27 and TRBJ2-7; the match to TRBD2 covers 8 bases. This clonotype was sampled from a woman between 50 and 59 years old with active or convalescent COVID-19. Sequenced sample: peripheral blood. For the CDR3, the DNA is TGTGCCAGCAGTCCCAGCGGGAGCTCCTACGAGCAGTACTTC. Translation: CASSPSGSSYEQYF.